In its sample, the clone carrying this TCR beta chain was seen many times. The antigen remains undetermined. Every individual TCR cDNA molecule carried its own unique molecular identifier, which allowed correction of PCR and sequencing errors. TCRdb re-derived calls from the 5' RACE reads in MiXCR, one entry per CDR3 protein. This repertoire shows some 64,000 distinct CDR3 sequences, 7.5% to 8.5% found once; its top ten account for more than 12%. The entry originates in a study of spatial heterogeneity in lung cancer. Turning to the study itself: Alpha-chain sequences were consistently detected less often than beta-chain sequences.

Regarding time point: sample taken at primary tumor resection. Extraction of whole RNA from tumor, nontumor lung or frozen PBMC preceded unsorted sequencing. Samples were obtained from roughly 65 donors, all untreated early-stage non-small cell lung cancer patients. The CDR3 extends over 17 amino acids. Trimming cost V 3 bases and J 7 bases; bases outside gene matches: 12. Germline V gene sequence: CDR1 SGHVS, CDR2 FNYEAQ. Study-level points and caveats: Resection blood, more than follow-up blood, showed ubiquitous expanded tumor TCRs.

The sequences come from PBMCs, collected at surgery. The J gene is TRBJ2-2, the V gene TRBV7-6, with 9 bases aligning to TRBD1. The TCR sequence derives from a female donor with early-stage non-small cell lung cancer. The CDR3 is CASSFPRDRVFDGELFF. The DNA of the CDR3 is TGTGCCAGCAGCTTTCCTCGGGACAGGGTATTCGACGGGGAGCTGTTTTTT.